These T cell receptor beta chains were read from a single sample in a study of neurological immune-mediated disorders. TCRdb independently ran MiXCR on the 5' RACE reads; one entry per CDR3 protein. This table holds roughly 30,000 distinct CDR3 sequences, about 7% found once. Sequencing used PBMCs. Receptor source: a woman in her fifties or sixties in good health. The CDR3 runs from the conserved cysteine through the conserved F or W. D genes are given only for firm matches. Expanded clones get a size class; other rows say once, few or many, or leave the size out.

J gene	clone size	D gene	V gene	CDR3 protein	CDR3 DNA
TRBJ2-2	many	NA	TRBV10-3	CAISLPGELFF	TGTGCCATCAGTTTACCCGGGGAGCTGTTTTTT
TRBJ1-5	many	NA	TRBV5-6	CASSFDRQDQPQHF	TGTGCCAGCAGCTTCGACAGGCAGGATCAGCCCCAGCATTTT
TRBJ1-1	medium-sized	NA	TRBV12-3/TRBV12-4	CASSLVGVNTEAFF	TGTGCCAGCAGTTTAGTTGGGGTAAACACTGAAGCTTTCTTT
TRBJ2-1	many	NA	TRBV19	CASSIKPHNEQFF	TGTGCCAGTAGTATCAAGCCCCACAATGAGCAGTTCTTC
TRBJ2-4	NA	NA	TRBV27	CASSLSKGSIQYF	TGTGCCAGCAGTTTATCCAAGGGTAGCATCCAGTACTTC
TRBJ2-2	many	TRBD1	TRBV7-3	CASSSGQGSGELFF	TGTGCCAGCAGCTCCGGACAGGGCTCCGGGGAGCTGTTTTTT
TRBJ1-1	NA	NA	TRBV7-3	CASSLPGKGEAFF	TGTGCCAGCAGCTTACCCGGTAAGGGCGAAGCTTTCTTT
TRBJ2-4	many	NA	TRBV20-1	CSARAPGAGNIQYF	TGCAGTGCTAGAGCCCCTGGGGCCGGGAACATTCAGTACTTC
TRBJ2-5	many	TRBD1	TRBV5-5	CASSFVPGTGTSAETQYF	TGTGCCAGCAGCTTCGTCCCCGGGACAGGGACATCGGCGGAGACCCAGTACTTC
TRBJ1-6	many	NA	TRBV4-3	CASSQDRPIPGILQSPLHF	TGCGCCAGCAGCCAAGATCGACCCATTCCAGGGATTTTGCAGTCACCCCTCCACTTT
TRBJ2-7	medium-sized	NA	TRBV7-2	CASSQPHPAQGEQYF	TGTGCCAGCAGTCAGCCCCACCCTGCTCAAGGGGAGCAGTACTTC
TRBJ2-1	many	NA	TRBV19	CASSIGAGVLNEQFF	TGTGCCAGTAGTATAGGGGCAGGGGTCCTCAATGAGCAGTTCTTC
TRBJ2-7	many	NA	TRBV12-3/TRBV12-4	CASSLDYSTEQYF	TGTGCCAGCAGTCTCGACTATTCGACCGAGCAGTACTTC
TRBJ2-7	many	TRBD2	TRBV20-1	CSAVSGSGYEQYF	TGCAGTGCAGTTAGCGGGAGCGGTTACGAGCAGTACTTC
TRBJ2-2	few	TRBD1	TRBV6-4	CASSTGGFFNTGELFF	TGTGCCAGCAGTACAGGGGGTTTCTTTAACACCGGGGAGCTGTTTTTT
TRBJ2-1	NA	NA	TRBV20-1	CSASSERGNDEQFF	TGCAGTGCTAGCTCTGAGAGGGGGAACGATGAGCAGTTCTTC
TRBJ2-7	many	TRBD1	TRBV12-3/TRBV12-4	CASSPRTGGGEQYF	TGTGCCAGCAGCCCCCGGACAGGGGGCGGCGAGCAGTACTTC
TRBJ2-7	many	TRBD2	TRBV10-3	CAISESIGSGASYEQYF	TGTGCCATCAGTGAGTCGATTGGTAGCGGGGCTTCCTACGAGCAGTACTTC
TRBJ2-1	many	NA	TRBV7-2	CASRLERSSYNEQFF	TGTGCCAGCAGACTTGAAAGAAGCTCCTACAATGAGCAGTTCTTC
TRBJ2-1	many	NA	TRBV11-1	CASSPRGPGVDNEQFF	TGTGCCAGCAGCCCGCGGGGGCCAGGGGTGGACAATGAGCAGTTCTTC